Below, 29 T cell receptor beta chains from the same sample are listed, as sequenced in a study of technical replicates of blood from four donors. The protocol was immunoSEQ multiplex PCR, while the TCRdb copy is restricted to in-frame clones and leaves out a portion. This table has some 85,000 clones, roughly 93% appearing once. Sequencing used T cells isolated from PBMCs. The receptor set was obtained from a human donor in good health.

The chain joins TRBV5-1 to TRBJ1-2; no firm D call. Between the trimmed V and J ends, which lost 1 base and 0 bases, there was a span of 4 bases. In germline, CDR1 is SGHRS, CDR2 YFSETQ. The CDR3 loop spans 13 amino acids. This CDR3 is CASSLTANYGYTF. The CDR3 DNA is TGCGCCAGCAGCTTGACAGCTAACTATGGCTACACCTTC.

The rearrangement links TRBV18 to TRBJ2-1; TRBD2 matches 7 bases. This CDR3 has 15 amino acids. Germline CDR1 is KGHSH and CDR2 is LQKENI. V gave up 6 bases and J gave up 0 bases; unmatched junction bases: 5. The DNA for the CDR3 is TGTGCCAGCTCGCCGGGCGGGAGCTCCTACAATGAGCAGTTCTTC. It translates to CASSPGGSSYNEQFF.

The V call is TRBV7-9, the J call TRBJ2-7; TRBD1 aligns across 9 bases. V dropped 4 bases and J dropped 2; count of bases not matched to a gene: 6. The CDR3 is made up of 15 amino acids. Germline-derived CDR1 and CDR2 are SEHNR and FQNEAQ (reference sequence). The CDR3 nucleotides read TGTGCCAGCAGCTCCTGGACAGGGGACCCCTACGAGCAGTACTTC. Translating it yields CASSSWTGDPYEQYF.

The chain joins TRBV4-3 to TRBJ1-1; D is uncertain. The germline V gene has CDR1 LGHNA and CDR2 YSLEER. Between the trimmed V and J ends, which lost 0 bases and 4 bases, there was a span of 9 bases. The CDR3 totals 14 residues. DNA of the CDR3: TGCGCCAGCAGCCAAGATCGGGGTAGCACTGAAGCTTTCTTT. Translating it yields CASSQDRGSTEAFF.

The CDR3 sequence is CASSSRTSGRALGEQYF. DNA for the CDR3: TGTGCCAGCAGCTCCCGAACTAGCGGGAGGGCCCTCGGCGAGCAGTACTTC. The chain recombines TRBV5-5 with TRBJ2-7, with TRBD2 identical over 13 bases. V was clipped by 3 bases and J by 6 bases; unmatched bases: 12. CDR1 is SGHKS and CDR2 is YYEKEE in the germline V gene (reference sequence). The length of the CDR3 is 17 residues.

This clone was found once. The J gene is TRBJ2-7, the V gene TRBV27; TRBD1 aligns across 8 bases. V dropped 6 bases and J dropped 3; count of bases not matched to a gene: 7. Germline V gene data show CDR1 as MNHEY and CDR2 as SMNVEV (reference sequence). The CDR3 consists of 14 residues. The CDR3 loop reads CASSERTGFYEQYF. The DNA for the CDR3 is TGTGCCAGCAGCGAGAGGACAGGGTTCTACGAGCAGTACTTC.

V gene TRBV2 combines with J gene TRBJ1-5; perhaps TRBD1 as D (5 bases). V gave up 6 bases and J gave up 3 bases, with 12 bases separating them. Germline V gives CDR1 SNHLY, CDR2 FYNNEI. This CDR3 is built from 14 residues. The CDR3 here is CASSLNRNNQPQHF. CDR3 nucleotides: TGTGCCAGCAGCTTGAACAGGAACAATCAGCCCCAGCATTTT.

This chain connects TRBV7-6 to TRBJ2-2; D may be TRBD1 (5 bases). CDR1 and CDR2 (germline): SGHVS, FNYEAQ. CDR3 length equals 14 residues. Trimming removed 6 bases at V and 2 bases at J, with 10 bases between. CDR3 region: CASSYRFNTGELFF. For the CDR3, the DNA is TGTGCCAGCAGTTACAGGTTTAACACCGGGGAGCTGTTTTTT.

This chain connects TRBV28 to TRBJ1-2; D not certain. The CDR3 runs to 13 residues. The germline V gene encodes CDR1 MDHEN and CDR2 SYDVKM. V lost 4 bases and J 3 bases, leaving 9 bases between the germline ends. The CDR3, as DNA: TGTGCCAGCAGTTCAGGTCTCGACTATGGCTACACCTTC. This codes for CASSSGLDYGYTF.

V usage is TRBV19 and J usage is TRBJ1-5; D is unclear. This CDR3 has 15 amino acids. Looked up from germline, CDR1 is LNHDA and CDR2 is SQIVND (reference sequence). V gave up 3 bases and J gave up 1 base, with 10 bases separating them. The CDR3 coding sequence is TGTGCCAGTAGTATCTCCGGGGTAAGCAATCAGCCCCAGCATTTT. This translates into CASSISGVSNQPQHF.

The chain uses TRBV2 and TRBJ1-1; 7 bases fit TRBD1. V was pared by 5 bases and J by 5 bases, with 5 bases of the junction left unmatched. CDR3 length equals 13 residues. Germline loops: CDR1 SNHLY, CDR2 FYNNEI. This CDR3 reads CASSLQGYTEAFF. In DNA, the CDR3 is TGTGCCAGCAGTCTACAGGGGTATACTGAAGCTTTCTTT.

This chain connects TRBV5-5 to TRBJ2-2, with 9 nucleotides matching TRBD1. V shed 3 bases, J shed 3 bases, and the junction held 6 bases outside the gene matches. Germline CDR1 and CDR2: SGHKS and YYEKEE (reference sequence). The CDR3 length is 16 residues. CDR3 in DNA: TGTGCCAGCAGCTCGACAGGGGGTCGTTACACCGGGGAGCTGTTTTTT. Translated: CASSSTGGRYTGELFF.

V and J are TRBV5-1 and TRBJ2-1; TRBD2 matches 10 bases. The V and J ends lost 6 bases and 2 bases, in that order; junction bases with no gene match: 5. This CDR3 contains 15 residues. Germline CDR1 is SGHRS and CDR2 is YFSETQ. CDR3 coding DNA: TGCGCCAGCACGCTAGCGGGAGTTGCCTACAATGAGCAGTTCTTC. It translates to CASTLAGVAYNEQFF.

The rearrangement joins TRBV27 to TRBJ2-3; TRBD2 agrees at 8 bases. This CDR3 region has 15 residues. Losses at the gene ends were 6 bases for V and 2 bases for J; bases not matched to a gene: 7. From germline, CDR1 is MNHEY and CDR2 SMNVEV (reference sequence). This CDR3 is CASSPLAELTDTQYF. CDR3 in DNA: TGTGCCAGCAGCCCACTAGCGGAGCTCACAGATACGCAGTATTTT.

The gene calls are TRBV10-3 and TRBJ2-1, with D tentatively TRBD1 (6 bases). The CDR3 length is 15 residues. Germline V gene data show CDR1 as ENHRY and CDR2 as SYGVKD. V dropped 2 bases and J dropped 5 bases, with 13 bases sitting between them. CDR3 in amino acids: CAISETGRVDNEQFF. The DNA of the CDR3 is TGTGCCATCAGTGAGACAGGGCGTGTGGACAATGAGCAGTTCTTC.

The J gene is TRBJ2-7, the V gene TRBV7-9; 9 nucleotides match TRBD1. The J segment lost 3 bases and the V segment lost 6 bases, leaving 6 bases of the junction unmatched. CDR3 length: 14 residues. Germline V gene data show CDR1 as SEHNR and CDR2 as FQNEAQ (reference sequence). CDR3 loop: CASSITGGIYEQYF. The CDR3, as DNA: TGTGCCAGCAGTATAACAGGGGGCATCTACGAGCAGTACTTC.

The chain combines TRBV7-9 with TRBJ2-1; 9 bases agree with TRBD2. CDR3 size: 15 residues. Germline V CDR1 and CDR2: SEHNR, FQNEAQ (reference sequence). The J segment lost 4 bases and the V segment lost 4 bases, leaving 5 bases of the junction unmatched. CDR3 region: CASSYASGDYNEQFF. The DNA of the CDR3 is TGTGCCAGCAGCTACGCTAGCGGGGATTACAATGAGCAGTTCTTC. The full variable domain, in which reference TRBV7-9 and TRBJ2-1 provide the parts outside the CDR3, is DTGVSQNPRHKITKRGQNVTFRCDPISEHNRLYWYRQTLGQGPEFLTYFQNEAQLEKSRLLSDRFSAERPKGSFSTLEIQRTEQGDSAMYLCASSYASGDYNEQFFGPGTRLTVL.

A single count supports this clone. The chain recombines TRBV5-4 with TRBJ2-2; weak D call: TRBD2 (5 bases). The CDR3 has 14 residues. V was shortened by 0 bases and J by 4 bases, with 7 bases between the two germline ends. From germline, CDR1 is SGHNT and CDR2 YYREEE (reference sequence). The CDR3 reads CASSLVGSTGELFF. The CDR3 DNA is TGTGCCAGCAGCTTGGTAGGGAGCACCGGGGAGCTGTTTTTT. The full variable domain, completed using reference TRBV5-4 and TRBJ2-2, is ETGVTQSPTHLIKTRGQQVTLRCSSQSGHNTVSWYQQALGQGPQFIFQYYREEENGRGNFPPRFSGLQFPNYSSELNVNALELDDSALYLCASSLVGSTGELFFGEGSRLTVL.

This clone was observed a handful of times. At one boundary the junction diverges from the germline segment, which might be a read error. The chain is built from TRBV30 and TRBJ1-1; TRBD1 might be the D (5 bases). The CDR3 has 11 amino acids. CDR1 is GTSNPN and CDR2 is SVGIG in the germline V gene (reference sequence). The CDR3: CAWREQATGIF. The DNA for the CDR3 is TGTGCCTGGAGGGAACAGGCAACAGGAATCTTT.

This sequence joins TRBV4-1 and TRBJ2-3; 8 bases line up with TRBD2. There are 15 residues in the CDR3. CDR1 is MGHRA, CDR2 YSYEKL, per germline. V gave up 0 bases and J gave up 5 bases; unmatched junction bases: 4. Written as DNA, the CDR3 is TGCGCCAGCAGCCAAGATTGGGCGGGAGGAGATACGCAGTATTTT. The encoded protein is CASSQDWAGGDTQYF.

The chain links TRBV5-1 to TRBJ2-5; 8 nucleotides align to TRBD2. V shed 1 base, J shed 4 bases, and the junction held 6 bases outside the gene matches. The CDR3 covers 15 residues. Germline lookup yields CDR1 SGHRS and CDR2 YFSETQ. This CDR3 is CASSLIAGTGETQYF. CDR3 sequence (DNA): TGCGCCAGCAGCTTGATAGCGGGGACGGGAGAGACCCAGTACTTC.

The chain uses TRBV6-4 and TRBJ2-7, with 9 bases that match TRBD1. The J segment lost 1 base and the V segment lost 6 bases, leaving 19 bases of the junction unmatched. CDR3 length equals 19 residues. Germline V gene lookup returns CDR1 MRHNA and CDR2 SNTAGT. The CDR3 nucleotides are TGTGCCAGCAGCGGCCTTGGGGACAGGGACCGGGAACGGTCCTACGAGCAGTACTTC. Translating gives CASSGLGDRDRERSYEQYF.

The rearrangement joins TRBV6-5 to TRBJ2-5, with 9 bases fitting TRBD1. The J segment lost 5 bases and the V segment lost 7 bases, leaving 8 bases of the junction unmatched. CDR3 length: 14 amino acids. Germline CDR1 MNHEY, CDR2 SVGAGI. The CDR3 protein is CASTFRDRGETQYF. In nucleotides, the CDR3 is TGTGCCAGCACTTTCAGAGACAGGGGGGAGACCCAGTACTTC.

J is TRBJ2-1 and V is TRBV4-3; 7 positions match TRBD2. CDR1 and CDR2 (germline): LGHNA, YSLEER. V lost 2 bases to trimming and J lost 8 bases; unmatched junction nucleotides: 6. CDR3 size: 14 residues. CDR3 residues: CASSQTLAIDEQFF. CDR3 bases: TGCGCCAGCAGCCAAACACTAGCGATAGATGAGCAGTTCTTC.

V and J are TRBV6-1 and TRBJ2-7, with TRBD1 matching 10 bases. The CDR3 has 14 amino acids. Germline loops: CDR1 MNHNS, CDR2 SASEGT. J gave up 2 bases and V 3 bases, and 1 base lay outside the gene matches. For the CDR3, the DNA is TGTGCCAGCAGTGAGGGGACAGGGGCCTACGAGCAGTACTTC. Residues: CASSEGTGAYEQYF.

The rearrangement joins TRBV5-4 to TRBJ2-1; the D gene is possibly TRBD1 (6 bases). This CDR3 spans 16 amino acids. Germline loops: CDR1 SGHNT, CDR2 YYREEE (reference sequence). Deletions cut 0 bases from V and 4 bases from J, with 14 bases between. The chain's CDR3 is CASSLVAAGAYNEQFF. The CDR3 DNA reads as TGTGCCAGCAGCTTGGTCGCGGCAGGGGCGTACAATGAGCAGTTCTTC.

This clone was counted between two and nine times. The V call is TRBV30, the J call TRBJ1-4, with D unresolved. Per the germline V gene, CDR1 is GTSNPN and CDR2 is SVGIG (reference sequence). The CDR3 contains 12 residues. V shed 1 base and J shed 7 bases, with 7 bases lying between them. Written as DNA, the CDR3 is TGTGCCTGGAGTGAATCGAGTGAAAAACTGTTTTTT. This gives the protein CAWSESSEKLFF.

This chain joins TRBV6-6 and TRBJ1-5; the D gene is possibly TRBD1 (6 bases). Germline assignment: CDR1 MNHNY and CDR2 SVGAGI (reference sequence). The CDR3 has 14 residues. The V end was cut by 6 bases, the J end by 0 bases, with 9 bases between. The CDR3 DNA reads TGTGCCAGCAGCGGGACATTTAGCAATCAGCCCCAGCATTTT. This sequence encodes CASSGTFSNQPQHF.

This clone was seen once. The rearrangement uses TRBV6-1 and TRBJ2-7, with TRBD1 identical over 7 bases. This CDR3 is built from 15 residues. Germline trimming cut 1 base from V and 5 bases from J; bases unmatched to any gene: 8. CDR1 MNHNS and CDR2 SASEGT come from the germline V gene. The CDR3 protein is CASSEVSRGSHEQYF. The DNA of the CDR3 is TGTGCCAGCAGTGAAGTGAGCAGGGGGTCGCACGAGCAGTACTTC.